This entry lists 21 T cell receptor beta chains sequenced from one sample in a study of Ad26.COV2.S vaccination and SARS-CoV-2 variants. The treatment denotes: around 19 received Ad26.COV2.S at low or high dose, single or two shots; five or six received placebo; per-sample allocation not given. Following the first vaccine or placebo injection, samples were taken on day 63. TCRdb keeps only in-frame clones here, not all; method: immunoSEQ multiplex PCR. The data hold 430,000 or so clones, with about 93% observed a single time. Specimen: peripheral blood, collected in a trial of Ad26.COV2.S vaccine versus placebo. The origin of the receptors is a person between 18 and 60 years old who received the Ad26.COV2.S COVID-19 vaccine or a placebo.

CDR3 sequence (DNA): TGTGCCAGCAGCCCGCTACTAAACCTCTTATACAATGAGCAGTTCTTC. This translates into CASSPLLNLLYNEQFF. V is TRBV7-8 and J is TRBJ2-1; D gene unclear. In germline, CDR1 is SGHVS, CDR2 FQNEAQ. The CDR3 spans 16 residues. Trimming removed 5 bases at V and 4 bases at J, with 18 bases between.

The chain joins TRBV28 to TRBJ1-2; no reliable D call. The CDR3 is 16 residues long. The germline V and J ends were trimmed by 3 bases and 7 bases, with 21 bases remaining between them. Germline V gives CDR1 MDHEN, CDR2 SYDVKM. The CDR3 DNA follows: TGTGCCAGCAGTTTTTCGATTACCGGTACAGTAGGTGGCTACACCTTC. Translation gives CASSFSITGTVGGYTF.

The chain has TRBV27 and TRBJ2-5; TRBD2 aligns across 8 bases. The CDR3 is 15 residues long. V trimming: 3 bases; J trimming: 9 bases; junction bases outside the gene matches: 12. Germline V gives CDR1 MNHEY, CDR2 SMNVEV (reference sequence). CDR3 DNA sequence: TGTGCCAGCAGTTTCGACGCGGGGGGCCGGAGGGCCCAGTACTTC. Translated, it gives CASSFDAGGRRAQYF.

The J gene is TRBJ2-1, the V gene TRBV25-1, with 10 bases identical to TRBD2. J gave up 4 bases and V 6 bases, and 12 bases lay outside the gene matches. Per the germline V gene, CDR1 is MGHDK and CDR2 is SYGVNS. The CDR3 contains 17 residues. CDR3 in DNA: TGTGCCAGCAGCCAAACTAGCGGGAACTACTTATACAATGAGCAGTTCTTC. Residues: CASSQTSGNYLYNEQFF.

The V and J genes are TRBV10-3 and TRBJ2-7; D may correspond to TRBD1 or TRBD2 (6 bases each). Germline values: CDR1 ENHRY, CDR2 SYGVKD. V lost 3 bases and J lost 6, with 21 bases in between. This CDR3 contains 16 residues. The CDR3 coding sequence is TGTGCCATCAGTGATAATCCGGGAGAGGGGGATCGCGAGCAGTACTTC. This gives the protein CAISDNPGEGDREQYF.

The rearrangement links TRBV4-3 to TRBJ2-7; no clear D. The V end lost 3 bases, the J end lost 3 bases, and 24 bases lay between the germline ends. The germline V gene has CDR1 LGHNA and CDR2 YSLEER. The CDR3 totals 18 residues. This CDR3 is CASSHHLTTSEEDYEQYF. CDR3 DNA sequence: TGCGCCAGCAGCCACCACCTTACCACCTCCGAGGAAGACTACGAGCAGTACTTC.

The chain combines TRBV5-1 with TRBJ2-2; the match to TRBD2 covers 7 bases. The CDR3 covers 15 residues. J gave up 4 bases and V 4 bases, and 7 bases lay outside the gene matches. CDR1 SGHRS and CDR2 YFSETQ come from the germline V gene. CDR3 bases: TGCGCCAGCAGCCAGGCTAGCGGAGGCACCGGGGAGCTGTTTTTT. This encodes CASSQASGGTGELFF.

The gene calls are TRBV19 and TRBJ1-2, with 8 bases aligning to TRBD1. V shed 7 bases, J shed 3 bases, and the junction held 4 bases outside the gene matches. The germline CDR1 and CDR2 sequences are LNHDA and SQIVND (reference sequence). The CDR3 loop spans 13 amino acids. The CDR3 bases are TGTGCCAGTACAGGGGGCGCGTACTATGGCTACACCTTC. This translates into CASTGGAYYGYTF.

CDR3 in amino acids: CASSQVSGTGSYNEQFF. As DNA, the CDR3 is TGCGCCAGCAGCCAAGTTTCCGGGACAGGGTCCTACAATGAGCAGTTCTTC. J is TRBJ2-1 and V is TRBV4-1; 9 positions match TRBD1. Germline CDR1 reads MGHRA; CDR2 reads YSYEKL. The CDR3 totals 17 residues. The V and J ends lost 1 base and 1 base, in that order; junction bases with no gene match: 5.

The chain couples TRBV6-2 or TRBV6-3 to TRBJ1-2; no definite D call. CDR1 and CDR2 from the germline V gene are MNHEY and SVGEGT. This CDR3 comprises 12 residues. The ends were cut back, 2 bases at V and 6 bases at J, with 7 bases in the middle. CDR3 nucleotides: TGTGCCAGCAGTTACGTTGGGAATGGCTACACCTTC. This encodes CASSYVGNGYTF.

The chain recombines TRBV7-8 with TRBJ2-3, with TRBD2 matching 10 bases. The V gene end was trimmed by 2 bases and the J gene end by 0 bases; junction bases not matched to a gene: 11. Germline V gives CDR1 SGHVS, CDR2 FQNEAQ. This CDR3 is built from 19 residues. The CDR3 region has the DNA TGTGCCAGCAGCTTAAATACGGGCTCGACTAGCGGGAGCACAGATACGCAGTATTTT. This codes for CASSLNTGSTSGSTDTQYF.

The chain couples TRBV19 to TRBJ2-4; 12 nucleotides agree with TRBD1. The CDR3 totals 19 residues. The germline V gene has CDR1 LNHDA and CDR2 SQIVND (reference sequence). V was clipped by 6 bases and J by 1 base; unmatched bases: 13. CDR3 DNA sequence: TGTGCCAGTAGCGGGACAGGGGGCTCTTCTAAAGCGGCCAAAAACATTCAGTACTTC. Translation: CASSGTGGSSKAAKNIQYF.

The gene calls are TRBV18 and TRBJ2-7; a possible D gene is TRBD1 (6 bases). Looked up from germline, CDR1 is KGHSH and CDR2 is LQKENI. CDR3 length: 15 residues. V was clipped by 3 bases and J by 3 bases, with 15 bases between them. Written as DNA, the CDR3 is TGTGCCAGCTCACCCCCGGGGACAACCCTCTACGAGCAGTACTTC. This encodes CASSPPGTTLYEQYF.

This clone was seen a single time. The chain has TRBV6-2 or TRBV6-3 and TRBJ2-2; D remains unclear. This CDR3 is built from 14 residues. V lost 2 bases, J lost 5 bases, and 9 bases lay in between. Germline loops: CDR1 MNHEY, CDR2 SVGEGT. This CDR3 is CASSYHIPTGELFF. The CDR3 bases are TGTGCCAGCAGTTACCACATCCCTACCGGGGAGCTGTTTTTT.

The CDR3 nucleotides read TGTGCCAGCAGTTACCGGGACAGGGCAACGCAGTATTTT. Its protein product is CASSYRDRATQYF. This chain connects TRBV6-5 to TRBJ2-3, with 9 bases matching TRBD1. CDR3 size: 13 residues. V lost 2 bases and J lost 9; bases outside the gene matches: 3. Germline CDR1 MNHEY, CDR2 SVGAGI.

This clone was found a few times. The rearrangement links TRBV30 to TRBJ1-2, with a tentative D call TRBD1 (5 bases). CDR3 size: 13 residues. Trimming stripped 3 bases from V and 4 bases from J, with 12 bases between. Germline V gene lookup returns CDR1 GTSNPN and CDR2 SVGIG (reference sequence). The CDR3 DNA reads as TGTGCCTGGAGAGCACAGGAAGGCTATGGCTACACCTTC. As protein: CAWRAQEGYGYTF.

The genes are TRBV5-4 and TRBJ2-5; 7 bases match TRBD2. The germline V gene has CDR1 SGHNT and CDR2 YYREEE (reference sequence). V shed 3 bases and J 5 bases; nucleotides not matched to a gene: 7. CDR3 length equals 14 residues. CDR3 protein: CASSYGRGRETQYF. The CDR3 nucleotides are TGTGCCAGCAGCTATGGGAGGGGCAGGGAGACCCAGTACTTC.

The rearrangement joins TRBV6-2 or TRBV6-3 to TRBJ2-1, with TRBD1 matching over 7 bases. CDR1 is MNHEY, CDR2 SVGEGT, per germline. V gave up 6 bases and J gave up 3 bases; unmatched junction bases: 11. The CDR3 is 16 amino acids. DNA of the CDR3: TGTGCCAGCAGCCCCTCGGGGACAGTCAACTACAATGAGCAGTTCTTC. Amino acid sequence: CASSPSGTVNYNEQFF.

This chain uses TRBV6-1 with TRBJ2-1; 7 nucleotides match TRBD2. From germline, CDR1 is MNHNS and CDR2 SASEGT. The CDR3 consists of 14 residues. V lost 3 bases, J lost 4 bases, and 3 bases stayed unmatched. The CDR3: CASSDTGGYNEQFF. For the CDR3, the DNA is TGTGCCAGCAGTGATACCGGGGGGTACAATGAGCAGTTCTTC.

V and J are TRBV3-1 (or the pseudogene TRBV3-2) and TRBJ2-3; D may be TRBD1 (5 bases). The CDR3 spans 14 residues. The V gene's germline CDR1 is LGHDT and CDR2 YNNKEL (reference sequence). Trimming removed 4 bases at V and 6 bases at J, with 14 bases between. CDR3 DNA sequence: TGTGCCAGCAGCCCCAGGGATCTAGGGGATACGCAGTATTTT. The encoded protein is CASSPRDLGDTQYF.

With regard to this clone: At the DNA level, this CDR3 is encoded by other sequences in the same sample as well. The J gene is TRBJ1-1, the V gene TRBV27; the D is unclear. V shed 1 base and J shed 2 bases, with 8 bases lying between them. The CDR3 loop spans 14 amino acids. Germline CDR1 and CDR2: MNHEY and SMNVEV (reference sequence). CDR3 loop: CASSLFSRNTEAFF. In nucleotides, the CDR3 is TGTGCCAGCAGTTTATTCAGTAGAAACACTGAAGCTTTCTTT.